This is a list of T cell receptor beta chains from one sample in a study of T cell responses to AZD1222 COVID-19 vaccine. Sequencing used immunoSEQ multiplex PCR; TCRdb keeps in-frame clones, though not all of them. Of about 99,000 clones in the sample, about 93% are singletons; the top ten hold approximately 4.7%. This specimen consisted of peripheral blood, obtained on day 0 of AZD1222 vaccination. Receptors were obtained from an adult in good health. Each CDR3 is given with its conserved first and last residue. D genes are given only for firm matches. Where a row states a size, it is once, few, many or the class of an expanded clone; other rows omit it.

d_gene: .; j_gene: TRBJ2-3; abundance: .; v_gene: TRBV28; CDR3aa: CASTLRPGPGPDTQYF; CDR3nt: TGTGCCAGCACCCTCCGCCCGGGGCCGGGCCCAGATACGCAGTATTTT
d_gene: TRBD1; j_gene: TRBJ1-3; abundance: .; v_gene: TRBV7-2; CDR3aa: CASSLQGVLRNTIYF; CDR3nt: TGTGCCAGCAGCCTACAGGGGGTGTTGAGAAACACCATATATTTT
d_gene: .; j_gene: TRBJ1-6; abundance: .; v_gene: TRBV4-1; CDR3aa: CASSQVGRSRYSPLHF; CDR3nt: TGCGCCAGCAGCCAAGTGGGCAGGTCCCGATATTCACCCCTCCACTTT
d_gene: .; j_gene: TRBJ2-5; abundance: .; v_gene: TRBV2; CDR3aa: CASSARGETQYF; CDR3nt: TGTGCCAGCAGTGCCCGTGGAGAGACCCAGTACTTC
d_gene: .; j_gene: TRBJ1-6; abundance: .; v_gene: TRBV30; CDR3aa: CAWSGQINSPLHF; CDR3nt: TGTGCCTGGAGTGGACAGATAAATTCACCCCTCCACTTT
d_gene: TRBD1; j_gene: TRBJ1-2; abundance: .; v_gene: TRBV5-6; CDR3aa: CASSRSGGTGFADGYTF; CDR3nt: TGTGCCAGCAGCCGATCCGGCGGGACAGGGTTTGCGGATGGCTACACCTTC
d_gene: .; j_gene: TRBJ1-2; abundance: .; v_gene: TRBV5-1; CDR3aa: CASSPSGGDYGYTF; CDR3nt: TGCGCCAGCAGCCCCAGTGGGGGCGACTATGGCTACACCTTC
d_gene: .; j_gene: TRBJ2-3; abundance: .; v_gene: TRBV19; CDR3aa: CASSIQVGDTQYF; CDR3nt: TGTGCCAGTAGTATTCAGGTCGGCGATACGCAGTATTTT
d_gene: TRBD2; j_gene: TRBJ2-2; abundance: once; v_gene: TRBV5-1; CDR3aa: CASSPRSTSGRDTGELFF; CDR3nt: TGCGCCAGCAGCCCTCGTTCGACTAGCGGGAGGGACACCGGGGAGCTGTTTTTT
d_gene: TRBD1; j_gene: TRBJ1-5; abundance: .; v_gene: TRBV10-3; CDR3aa: CAISENDRAVPQHF; CDR3nt: TGTGCCATCAGTGAAAACGACAGGGCTGTGCCCCAGCATTTT
d_gene: TRBD2; j_gene: TRBJ2-3; abundance: once; v_gene: TRBV5-1; CDR3aa: CASSLLAASTDTQYF; CDR3nt: TGCGCCAGCAGCTTACTAGCGGCTAGCACAGATACGCAGTATTTT
d_gene: TRBD1; j_gene: TRBJ2-3; abundance: .; v_gene: TRBV7-9; CDR3aa: CASSLAAGTGGIDTQYF; CDR3nt: TGTGCCAGCAGCTTAGCGGCCGGGACAGGGGGCATAGATACGCAGTATTTT
d_gene: TRBD2; j_gene: TRBJ2-1; abundance: .; v_gene: TRBV27; CDR3aa: CASSLLGKRGRDYNEQFF; CDR3nt: TGTGCCAGCAGTTTACTGGGGAAGCGGGGGAGGGACTACAATGAGCAGTTCTTC
d_gene: .; j_gene: TRBJ1-1; abundance: .; v_gene: TRBV5-5; CDR3aa: CASSYYTEAFF; CDR3nt: TGTGCCAGCAGCTACTACACTGAAGCTTTCTTT
d_gene: .; j_gene: TRBJ2-2; abundance: .; v_gene: TRBV19; CDR3aa: CASSIGAHTGELFF; CDR3nt: TGTGCCAGTAGTATTGGCGCCCACACCGGGGAGCTGTTTTTT
d_gene: .; j_gene: TRBJ2-2; abundance: .; v_gene: TRBV3-1/TRBV3-2; CDR3aa: CASSQGRNTGELFF; CDR3nt: TGTGCCAGCAGCCAAGGCAGAAACACCGGGGAGCTGTTTTTT